These 20 T cell receptor beta chains were all obtained from the same sample, sequenced in a study of T cell responses to AZD1222 COVID-19 vaccine. Sequenced by immunoSEQ multiplex PCR; TCRdb stores in-frame clones only, minus some. The profile shows about 37,000 clones, 80% to 90% of them singletons. This sample comprised peripheral blood, obtained on day 0 of AZD1222 vaccination. The receptors were gathered from an adult in good health.

The V and J genes are TRBV12-3 or TRBV12-4 and TRBJ1-2; D ambiguous. Deletions cut 5 bases from V and 4 bases from J, with 8 bases between. There are 12 residues in the CDR3. CDR3 sequence (DNA): TGTGCCAGCAGTCCCCCAGGCTATGGCTACACCTTC. This translates into CASSPPGYGYTF.

The chain combines TRBV29-1 with TRBJ1-2; 9 bases align to TRBD1. The germline V gene encodes CDR1 SQVTM and CDR2 ANQGSEA. The trim removed 5 bases at V and 6 bases at J, leaving 10 bases unmatched. There are 14 residues in the CDR3. The CDR3 loop reads CSVQGGQGGDGYTF. The CDR3 DNA is TGCAGCGTTCAGGGGGGACAGGGTGGCGATGGCTACACCTTC.

V and J are TRBV4-1 and TRBJ2-1, with D perhaps matching TRBD1 or TRBD2 (5 bases each). CDR3 length: 13 residues. Germline assignment: CDR1 MGHRA and CDR2 YSYEKL. The V and J ends lost 4 bases and 4 bases respectively, with 8 bases between them. CDR3 residues: CASSPGTYNEQFF. In DNA form, the CDR3 reads TGCGCCAGCAGCCCCGGGACGTACAATGAGCAGTTCTTC.

This clone was seen only a few times. This chain uses TRBV24-1 with TRBJ2-1; 10 bases fit TRBD2. V was clipped by 3 bases and J by 6 bases; unmatched bases: 1. The CDR3 spans 14 residues. Germline CDR1 KGHDR, CDR2 SFDVKD. The CDR3 here is CATSDRTSGNEQFF. In DNA, the CDR3 is TGTGCCACCAGTGATCGGACTAGCGGCAATGAGCAGTTCTTC.

This chain links TRBV29-1 with TRBJ2-7; tentative D call: TRBD1 (6 bases). Trimming left V 7 bases short and J 4 bases short, with 14 bases between. CDR3 length: 12 residues. Per germline, CDR1 SQVTM and CDR2 ANQGSEA. The CDR3 loop reads CSGGEGGYEQYF. For the CDR3, the DNA is TGCAGCGGTGGGGAAGGGGGTTACGAGCAGTACTTC.

This clone was recorded a few times. In nucleotides, the CDR3 is TGTGCCAGCAGCCCGACTACTAGCGGGGACACCGGGGAGCTGTTTTTT. It is translated as CASSPTTSGDTGELFF. The chain is built from TRBV5-6 and TRBJ2-2; 10 nucleotides align to TRBD2. CDR1 is SGHDT and CDR2 is YYEEEE in the germline V gene. Trimming removed 4 bases from V and 3 bases from J; junction bases left unmatched: 6. The CDR3 is 16 residues long.

V and J are TRBV18 and TRBJ1-1, with a tentative D call TRBD1 (6 bases). V was trimmed by 6 bases and J by 6 bases, leaving 8 bases between them. Germline V gives CDR1 KGHSH, CDR2 LQKENI. There are 11 residues in the CDR3. CDR3 region: CASSRQAEAFF. CDR3 DNA sequence: TGTGCCAGCTCTCGACAGGCTGAAGCTTTCTTT.

The V call is TRBV30, the J call TRBJ2-7; D gene unclear. Per germline, CDR1 GTSNPN and CDR2 SVGIG (reference sequence). The CDR3 is made up of 13 amino acids. V lost 3 bases and J lost 2, with 11 bases in between. The CDR3 sequence: CAWSLFATYEQYF. The CDR3 DNA is TGTGCCTGGAGCCTTTTCGCCACCTACGAGCAGTACTTC.

The chain carries TRBV7-3 and TRBJ2-2; perhaps TRBD1 as D (5 bases). Trimming shortened V by 5 bases and J by 3 bases, and 10 bases separated the two germline ends. This CDR3 contains 14 residues. Per the germline V gene, CDR1 is SGHTA and CDR2 is FQGTGA. The DNA for the CDR3 is TGTGCCAGCAGCCCAGACAGCTACACCGGGGAGCTGTTTTTT. Its translation: CASSPDSYTGELFF.

The chain links TRBV29-1 to TRBJ2-7; D call uncertain. Germline CDR1 and CDR2: SQVTM and ANQGSEA. V was shortened by 3 bases and J by 2 bases, with 14 bases between the two germline ends. The CDR3 is 14 amino acids. The CDR3 sequence: CSVELEQLTYEQYF. In DNA, the CDR3 is TGCAGCGTTGAGTTGGAACAGCTAACCTACGAGCAGTACTTC.

The V call is TRBV25-1, the J call TRBJ2-3; D is uncertain. This CDR3 is built from 14 residues. The germline V and J ends were trimmed by 2 bases and 2 bases, with 8 bases remaining between them. Germline V gene data show CDR1 as MGHDK and CDR2 as SYGVNS. The CDR3 nucleotides read TGTGCCAGCAGTGAAGGGCAGTTCACAGATACGCAGTATTTT. It codes for CASSEGQFTDTQYF.

The CDR3 loop reads CASSVGRANTEAFF. The DNA of the CDR3 is TGTGCCAGCAGCGTAGGCAGGGCGAACACTGAAGCTTTCTTT. The genes are TRBV9 and TRBJ1-1; perhaps TRBD1 as D (5 bases). The CDR3 is 14 amino acids. Per germline, CDR1 SGDLS and CDR2 YYNGEE. Trimming left V 0 bases short and J 1 base short, with 7 bases between. The full variable domain, rest sourced from reference TRBV9 and TRBJ1-1, is DSGVTQTPKHLITATGQRVTLRCSPRSGDLSVYWYQQSLDQGLQFLIQYYNGEERAKGNILERFSAQQFPDLHSELNLSSLELGDSALYFCASSVGRANTEAFFGQGTRLTVV.

This chain connects TRBV15 to TRBJ1-4; D call uncertain. CDR3 length equals 15 residues. With 3 bases removed from V and 10 bases from J, the gap between germline ends came to 18 bases. Germline CDR1 and CDR2: LNHNV and YYDKDF (reference sequence). As DNA, the CDR3 is TGTGCCACCAGCAGGGGATTAGGTCTCGACGGAAAACTGTTTTTT. Amino acid sequence: CATSRGLGLDGKLFF. The full variable domain, rest sourced from reference TRBV15 and TRBJ1-4, is DAMVIQNPRYQVTQFGKPVTLSCSQTLNHNVMYWYQQKSSQAPKLLFHYYDKDFNNEADTPDNFQSRRPNTSFCFLDIRSPGLGDTAMYLCATSRGLGLDGKLFFGSGTQLSVL.

This chain links TRBV5-1 with TRBJ1-4, with a possible D match to TRBD1 (6 bases). The V end lost 4 bases, the J end lost 8 bases, and 18 bases lay between the germline ends. Germline V gene data show CDR1 as SGHRS and CDR2 as YFSETQ. This CDR3 comprises 15 residues. CDR3 in DNA: TGCGCCAGCAGCCTCGGTGAAGGGGGTATGGAAAAACTGTTTTTT. This encodes CASSLGEGGMEKLFF.

The CDR3 protein is CASSPPGGANYGYTF. The CDR3 nucleotides read TGTGCCAGCAGTCCCCCCGGGGGGGCTAACTATGGCTACACCTTC. The J gene is TRBJ1-2, the V gene TRBV25-1, with D tentatively TRBD1 (5 bases). CDR3 length equals 15 residues. Germline CDR1 and CDR2: MGHDK and SYGVNS. Trimming shortened V by 5 bases and J by 0 bases, and 13 bases separated the two germline ends.

This chain joins TRBV11-2 and TRBJ1-1; no definite D call. Trimming removed 3 bases from V and 3 bases from J, with 11 bases in between. There are 14 residues in the CDR3. The germline gives CDR1 SGHAT, CDR2 FQNNGV. In DNA form, the CDR3 reads TGTGCCAGCAGCTTCGAGGATTTGTACACTGAAGCTTTCTTT. Protein: CASSFEDLYTEAFF.

This chain joins TRBV19 and TRBJ2-5, with 15 bases aligning to TRBD2. The germline gives CDR1 LNHDA, CDR2 SQIVND (reference sequence). The CDR3 sequence is 18 residues long. Germline trimming cut 1 base from V and 4 bases from J; bases unmatched to any gene: 7. CDR3 bases: TGTGCCAGTAGTATAGCGCCCCCGGGACTAGCGGGAGGAGAGACCCAGTACTTC. Amino acids: CASSIAPPGLAGGETQYF.

The chain employs TRBV3-1 (or the pseudogene TRBV3-2) and TRBJ1-5; D is unresolved. Germline assignment: CDR1 LGHDT and CDR2 YNNKEL (reference sequence). The germline V and J ends were trimmed by 2 bases and 6 bases, with 8 bases remaining between them. This CDR3 has 13 residues. CDR3 sequence reads: CASSQSWSQPQHF. CDR3 in DNA: TGTGCCAGCAGCCAATCCTGGAGTCAGCCCCAGCATTTT.

The chain carries TRBV7-2 and TRBJ2-2, with TRBD1 identical over 12 bases. Unmatched junction bases numbered 11, after V lost 5 bases and J lost 7 bases. CDR3 length: 17 amino acids. Per the germline V gene, CDR1 is SGHTA and CDR2 is FQGNSA. The CDR3 DNA sequence: TGTGCCAGCAGCCCCGTTGGGGACAGGGGGCTCAGCGGGGAGCTGTTTTTT. Protein sequence: CASSPVGDRGLSGELFF.

V usage is TRBV27 and J usage is TRBJ1-2, with 8 bases fitting TRBD1. CDR3 length: 14 amino acids. The germline V gene encodes CDR1 MNHEY and CDR2 SMNVEV (reference sequence). With V trimmed by 4 bases and J by 3 bases, 4 bases remained unmatched. CDR3 bases: TGTGCCAGCAGTTCAGGGGGCGCGGACTATGGCTACACCTTC. It yields the protein CASSSGGADYGYTF.